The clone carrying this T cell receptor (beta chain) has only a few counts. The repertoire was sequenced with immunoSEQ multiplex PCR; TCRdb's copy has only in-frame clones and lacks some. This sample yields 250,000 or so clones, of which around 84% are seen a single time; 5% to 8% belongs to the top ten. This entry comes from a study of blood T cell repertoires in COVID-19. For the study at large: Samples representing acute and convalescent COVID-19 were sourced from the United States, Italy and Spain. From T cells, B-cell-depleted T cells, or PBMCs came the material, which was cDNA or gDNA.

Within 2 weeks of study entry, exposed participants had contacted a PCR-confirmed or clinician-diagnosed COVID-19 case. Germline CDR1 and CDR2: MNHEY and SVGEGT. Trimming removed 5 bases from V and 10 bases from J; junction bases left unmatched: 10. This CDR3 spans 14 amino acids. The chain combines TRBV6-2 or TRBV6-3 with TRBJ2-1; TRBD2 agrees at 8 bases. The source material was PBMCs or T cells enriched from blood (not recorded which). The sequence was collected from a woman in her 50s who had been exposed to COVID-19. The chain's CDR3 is CASSIRGGPREQFF. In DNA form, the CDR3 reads TGTGCCAGCAGTATCCGGGGGGGCCCTCGCGAGCAGTTCTTC.